This TCR beta chain was identified during a study of blood T cell repertoires in COVID-19. Study-level information: Sources were T cells, B-cell-depleted T cells, or PBMCs; the material itself was cDNA or gDNA.

Generated by immunoSEQ multiplex PCR, the TCRdb table keeps only in-frame clones and is missing some. The repertoire includes about 190,000 clones, less than 85% of them detected once, and about 3.5% sits in the top ten. Germline assignment: CDR1 MDHEN and CDR2 SYDVKM. The CDR3 sequence is 15 residues long. The ends were cut back, 5 bases at V and 7 bases at J, with 20 bases in the middle. The chain uses TRBV28 and TRBJ1-2, with D perhaps TRBD1 (6 bases). The specimen was PBMCs or T cells enriched from blood (not recorded which). This TCR derives from a woman aged 25 to 45 who had recovered from COVID-19. CDR3 loop: CASSLPTGTIFGYTF. CDR3 DNA sequence: TGTGCCAGCAGTCTCCCCACAGGGACAATTTTTGGCTACACCTTC.